This T cell receptor beta chain was sequenced in a study of tumor-infiltrating lymphocytes in localized non-small cell lung cancer. Turning to the study itself: Several tumor histologies, both smoking statuses, and some post-neoadjuvant chemotherapy samples were included. Broader study findings: Tumors had more T cell infiltration than uninvolved lung, per TCRbeta sequencing and CD3 counts.

TCRdb keeps only in-frame clones here, not all; method: immunoSEQ multiplex PCR. The table lists around 9,200 clones, about four fifths of them singletons. This CDR3 is built from 14 residues. V was clipped by 2 bases and J by 5 bases, with 10 bases between them. Germline lookup yields CDR1 MDHEN and CDR2 SYDVKM. A remark on this clone: Its antigen is unidentified.

The receptor's source is a human donor with non-small cell lung cancer. The source material was uninvolved lung tissue not adjacent to the tumor. The chain links TRBV28 to TRBJ1-5; possible D gene TRBD1, 5 bases. CDR3 nucleotide sequence: TGTGCCAGCAGTTTACACCGGGGGGATCAGCCCCAGCATTTT. Encoded protein: CASSLHRGDQPQHF.